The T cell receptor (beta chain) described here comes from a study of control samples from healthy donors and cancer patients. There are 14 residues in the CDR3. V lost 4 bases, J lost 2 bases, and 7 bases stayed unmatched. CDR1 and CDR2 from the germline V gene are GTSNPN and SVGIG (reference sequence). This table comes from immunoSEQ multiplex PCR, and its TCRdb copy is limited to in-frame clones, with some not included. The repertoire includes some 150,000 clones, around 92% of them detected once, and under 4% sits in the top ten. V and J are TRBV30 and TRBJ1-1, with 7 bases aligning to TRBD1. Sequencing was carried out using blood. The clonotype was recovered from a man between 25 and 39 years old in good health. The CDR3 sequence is CAWKGATLNTEAFF. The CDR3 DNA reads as TGTGCCTGGAAGGGGGCTACCCTTAACACTGAAGCTTTCTTT.